The next 25 T cell receptor beta chains were all read from a single sample in a study of T-cell memory formation after mild COVID-19. TCRdb processed the 5' RACE reads anew with MiXCR; each CDR3 protein has one entry. Seen here are hundreds of thousands of distinct CDR3 sequences, 20% to 25% observed once, and the top ten hold approximately 8%. The sequenced sample was PBMCs or a T cell subset sorted from them (not recorded which). Every receptor here comes from an adult woman who had mild COVID-19 (a few samples of this study predate the infection). Cell type and time point are not known.

J is TRBJ1-4 and V is TRBV20-1, with D unclear. The V gene lost 1 base and the J gene lost 13 bases, with 10 bases spanning the gap. The CDR3 has 11 amino acids. From germline, CDR1 is DFQATT and CDR2 SNEGSKA (reference sequence). CDR3 amino acids: CSARAGAGLFF. CDR3 DNA: TGCAGTGCTAGAGCCGGTGCGGGACTGTTTTTT.

The chain is built from TRBV18 and TRBJ2-1; 8 bases fit TRBD2. Germline CDR1 and CDR2: KGHSH and LQKENI. Trimming removed 2 bases from V and 6 bases from J; junction bases left unmatched: 9. This CDR3 region has 16 residues. The CDR3 region is CASSPGLSAGGNEQFF. CDR3 sequence (DNA): TGTGCCAGCTCACCAGGTTTATCGGCGGGAGGCAATGAGCAGTTCTTC.

This clonotype has just a few counts. The CDR3 protein is CASSLDPLGTQSTDTQYF. The CDR3 coding sequence is TGTGCCTCCTCTCTTGACCCCCTCGGGACACAAAGCACAGATACGCAGTATTTT. This chain links TRBV7-2 with TRBJ2-3, with a weak D call TRBD1 (6 bases). V shed 11 bases and J shed 0 bases, with 27 bases lying between them. The germline gives CDR1 SGHTA, CDR2 FQGNSA. The CDR3 runs to 18 residues.

Only a few counts were recorded for this clonotype. This chain joins TRBV12-3 or TRBV12-4 and TRBJ1-1; TRBD1 might be the D (5 bases). V was trimmed by 5 bases and J by 1 base, leaving 17 bases between them. The CDR3 has 16 residues. CDR3 sequence: CASSRLNQGQNTEAFF. CDR3 nucleotide sequence: TGTGCCAGCAGTCGCCTTAACCAGGGCCAGAACACTGAAGCTTTCTTT.

The chain has TRBV20-1 and TRBJ2-2, with D possibly matching TRBD2 (6 bases). CDR3 length: 13 residues. From germline, CDR1 is DFQATT and CDR2 SNEGSKA (reference sequence). With 2 bases removed from V and 5 bases from J, the gap between germline ends came to 9 bases. CDR3 nucleotides: TGCAGTGCTAGAAGTCGGGGGACCGGGGAGCTGTTTTTT. Protein sequence: CSARSRGTGELFF.

The chain employs TRBV29-1 and TRBJ1-1; D possibly corresponds to TRBD1 (5 bases). Trimming removed 2 bases at V and 1 base at J, with 8 bases between. The CDR3 loop spans 13 amino acids. Germline V gives CDR1 SQVTM, CDR2 ANQGSEA. As DNA, the CDR3 is TGCAGCGTTGAATGGGGACCGAACACTGAAGCTTTCTTT. Its protein product is CSVEWGPNTEAFF.

This clonotype was seen more than once but under ten times. The chain employs TRBV2 and TRBJ2-7; 8 nucleotides agree with TRBD2. With V trimmed by 3 bases and J by 0 bases, 4 bases remained unmatched. Per the germline V gene, CDR1 is SNHLY and CDR2 is FYNNEI. The CDR3 sequence is 15 residues long. CDR3 DNA sequence: TGTGCCAGCAGTGATATAAGCGGGAGCTCCTACGAGCAGTACTTC. Translation gives CASSDISGSSYEQYF.

Only a few counts were recorded for this clonotype. This chain uses TRBV2 with TRBJ2-1; 7 bases line up with TRBD2. The CDR3 contains 14 residues. Germline CDR1 and CDR2: SNHLY and FYNNEI. Trimming at V came to 4 bases and at J to 7 bases, leaving 7 bases not matched to a gene. The CDR3 sequence: CASSAEGEGNEQFF. For the CDR3, the DNA is TGTGCCAGCAGTGCCGAAGGGGAGGGGAATGAGCAGTTCTTC.

V usage is TRBV18 and J usage is TRBJ2-7, with 10 positions matching TRBD1. In germline, CDR1 is KGHSH, CDR2 LQKENI. V shed 5 bases and J 3 bases; nucleotides not matched to a gene: 10. The CDR3 extends over 16 amino acids. CDR3 loop: CASSGNPGTGVYEQYF. CDR3 DNA: TGTGCCAGCTCAGGAAACCCCGGGACAGGGGTCTACGAGCAGTACTTC.

The chain recombines TRBV7-2 with TRBJ2-7; TRBD2 matches at 8 bases. V dropped 2 bases and J dropped 3; count of bases not matched to a gene: 6. Germline V gene sequence: CDR1 SGHTA, CDR2 FQGNSA. The CDR3 covers 15 residues. As DNA, the CDR3 is TGTGCCAGCAGCTTATACGGGAGGGTTGGCTACGAGCAGTACTTC. Protein product: CASSLYGRVGYEQYF.

Only a few counts were recorded for this clonotype. The chain couples TRBV12-3 or TRBV12-4 to TRBJ1-1; 7 bases fit TRBD1. J gave up 6 bases and V 4 bases, and 8 bases lay outside the gene matches. The CDR3 is made up of 14 amino acids. This chain's CDR3 is CASSWDSGEAEAFF. In DNA, the CDR3 is TGTGCCAGCAGTTGGGACAGCGGGGAGGCTGAAGCTTTCTTT.

This clonotype was recorded many times. The chain couples TRBV11-1 to TRBJ1-1; D is undetermined. The CDR3 runs 13 residues. Trimming took 1 base from V and 7 from J, leaving 10 bases between them. The germline gives CDR1 SGHAT, CDR2 FQDESV (reference sequence). CDR3 nucleotides: TGTGCCAGCAGCTTAGGCGCCCCGTATGAAGCTTTCTTT. Amino acids: CASSLGAPYEAFF.

The chain uses TRBV5-1 and TRBJ1-4; TRBD1 might be the D (6 bases). The CDR3 contains 20 residues. Trimming removed 1 base from V and 0 bases from J, with 22 bases in between. Germline assignment: CDR1 SGHRS and CDR2 YFSETQ. The CDR3 nucleotides read TGCGCCAGCAGCTTGACCGAAATGGCCTGGACAGCGGCAACTAATGAAAAACTGTTTTTT. It codes for CASSLTEMAWTAATNEKLFF.

This clonotype was recorded a few times. This chain joins TRBV29-1 and TRBJ1-2, with TRBD1 identical over 9 bases. Trimming at V came to 6 bases and at J to 6 bases, leaving 8 bases not matched to a gene. Per germline, CDR1 SQVTM and CDR2 ANQGSEA. The CDR3 is made up of 13 amino acids. The CDR3 here is CSVANRGRHGYTF. DNA of the CDR3: TGCAGCGTCGCAAACAGGGGGCGTCATGGCTACACCTTC.

This clonotype has just a few counts. The chain combines TRBV7-9 with TRBJ2-7, with D perhaps TRBD2 (5 bases). V was cut by 5 bases and J by 0 bases, with 17 bases left in between. Germline V gene lookup returns CDR1 SEHNR and CDR2 FQNEAQ (reference sequence). This CDR3 is built from 16 residues. CDR3 in DNA: TGTGCCAGCAGCCAGGACCCAGTAGGGAGCTCCTACGAGCAGTACTTC. Its protein is CASSQDPVGSSYEQYF. The whole variable domain, remainder taken from reference TRBV7-9 and TRBJ2-7, is DTGVSQNPRHKITKRGQNVTFRCDPISEHNRLYWYRQTLGQGPEFLTYFQNEAQLEKSRLLSDRFSAERPKGSFSTLEIQRTEQGDSAMYLCASSQDPVGSSYEQYFGPGTRLTVT.

This clonotype was seen a handful of times. The V gene is TRBV4-3, the J gene TRBJ2-1; TRBD2 matches at 9 bases. Germline values: CDR1 LGHNA, CDR2 YSLEER. This CDR3 is built from 19 residues. J was trimmed by 8 bases and V by 0 bases; bases with no gene match: 17. CDR3 nucleotide sequence: TGCGCCAGCAGCCAAGAGAGGGCTAGCGGGACAGTCCTACGCGATGAGCAGTTCTTC. Its protein is CASSQERASGTVLRDEQFF.

This clonotype was observed a few times. This chain connects TRBV7-2 to TRBJ2-5; 11 bases agree with TRBD2. Trimming took 0 bases from V and 4 from J; bases not matched to a gene: 19. Germline lookup yields CDR1 SGHTA and CDR2 FQGNSA. The CDR3 has 21 residues. CDR3: CASSLASEALFSGRVRETQYF. Written as DNA, the CDR3 is TGTGCCAGCAGCTTAGCGTCGGAGGCGCTTTTTAGCGGGAGGGTACGAGAGACCCAGTACTTC.

This clonotype was seen a handful of times. This chain links TRBV7-3 with TRBJ2-3; D remains unclear. Trimming removed 5 bases at V and 6 bases at J, with 21 bases between. This CDR3 contains 16 residues. From germline, CDR1 is SGHTA and CDR2 FQGTGA. The CDR3 region is CASSPGPRSLADTQYF. The CDR3, as DNA: TGTGCCAGCAGCCCTGGACCCCGAAGTCTGGCCGATACGCAGTATTTT.

This clonotype was picked up a small number of times. The gene calls are TRBV5-1 and TRBJ2-1; 7 nucleotides align to TRBD2. The germline V gene has CDR1 SGHRS and CDR2 YFSETQ. V shed 4 bases, J shed 4 bases, and the junction held 14 bases outside the gene matches. This CDR3 region has 17 residues. CDR3 loop: CASSPRDYLNTYNEQFF. Written as DNA, the CDR3 is TGCGCCAGCAGCCCCCGGGACTATCTAAATACTTACAATGAGCAGTTCTTC.

This clonotype was recorded a few times. The chain has TRBV20-1 and TRBJ2-4; D possibly corresponds to TRBD2 (5 bases). This CDR3 region has 16 residues. Germline V gene sequence: CDR1 DFQATT, CDR2 SNEGSKA (reference sequence). The V and J ends lost 2 bases and 0 bases respectively, with 14 bases between them. For the CDR3, the DNA is TGCAGTGCTAGATGGGGAGTACGCTTAGCCAAAAACATTCAGTACTTC. Amino acid sequence: CSARWGVRLAKNIQYF.

This sequence joins TRBV7-2 and TRBJ2-1, with 8 bases fitting TRBD1. This CDR3 is built from 17 residues. CDR1 and CDR2 from the germline V gene are SGHTA and FQGNSA. V dropped 5 bases and J dropped 4; count of bases not matched to a gene: 13. The CDR3 region is CASSLRTGGLLYNEQFF. The CDR3 DNA is TGTGCCAGCAGCCTACGAACAGGGGGATTACTTTACAATGAGCAGTTCTTC.

The table lists this clonotype with many counts. This sequence joins TRBV5-1 and TRBJ2-1; 14 bases map to TRBD2. V was pared by 4 bases and J by 6 bases, with 6 bases of the junction left unmatched. Looked up from germline, CDR1 is SGHRS and CDR2 is YFSETQ. This CDR3 region has 16 residues. The CDR3 is CASSGGLAGVGNEQFF. The CDR3 coding sequence is TGCGCCAGCAGCGGGGGACTAGCGGGAGTCGGCAATGAGCAGTTCTTC. Based on the CDR3 plus reference TRBV5-1 and TRBJ2-1, the full variable domain is KAGVTQTPRYLIKTRGQQVTLSCSPISGHRSVSWYQQTPGQGLQFLFEYFSETQRNKGNFPGRFSGRQFSNSRSEMNVSTLELGDSALYLCASSGGLAGVGNEQFFGPGTRLTVL.

This clonotype was recorded many times. The V gene is TRBV29-1, the J gene TRBJ2-5; D gene ambiguous. Germline CDR1 SQVTM, CDR2 ANQGSEA. V was shortened by 5 bases and J by 5 bases, with 6 bases between the two germline ends. The CDR3 consists of 10 residues. The DNA of the CDR3 is TGCAGCGTTTCCGGGGAGACCCAGTACTTC. It yields the protein CSVSGETQYF.

This clonotype was picked up a small number of times. This chain links TRBV12-3 or TRBV12-4 with TRBJ2-1; D ambiguous. The germline V and J ends were trimmed by 7 bases and 10 bases, with 23 bases remaining between them. This CDR3 comprises 15 residues. CDR3 nucleotide sequence: TGTGCCAGCACCGAGAGTATAGGTGGATCCCGGGAGCAGTTCTTC. It yields the protein CASTESIGGSREQFF.

CDR3 sequence: CASRSHGSGNTIYF. CDR3 bases: TGTGCCAGCAGGTCACATGGTTCTGGAAACACCATATATTTT. The chain has TRBV12-3 or TRBV12-4 and TRBJ1-3; D ambiguous. Deletions cut 6 bases from V and 1 base from J, with 10 bases between. The CDR3 covers 14 residues.